This record covers a single T cell receptor beta chain. The repertoire was sequenced with immunoSEQ multiplex PCR; TCRdb's copy has only in-frame clones and lacks some. The data contain around 70,000 clones, around 93% of them singletons. The data stem from a study of lymphopenia after photon versus proton radiotherapy. Trimming left V 0 bases short and J 4 bases short, with 10 bases between. Per the germline V gene, CDR1 is LGHNA and CDR2 is YNFKEQ. The CDR3 covers 16 residues. The rearrangement joins TRBV4-2 to TRBJ2-6; either TRBD1 or TRBD2 may supply D (5 bases each). The specimen was peripheral blood, collected from a patient treated with photon-based radiotherapy. The sequence derives from a woman aged 40 to 49 with cholangiocarcinoma. For the CDR3, the DNA is TGTGCCAGCAGCCAAGATCAGGGAGCCGGGGCCAACGTCCTGACTTTC. Amino acid sequence: CASSQDQGAGANVLTF.